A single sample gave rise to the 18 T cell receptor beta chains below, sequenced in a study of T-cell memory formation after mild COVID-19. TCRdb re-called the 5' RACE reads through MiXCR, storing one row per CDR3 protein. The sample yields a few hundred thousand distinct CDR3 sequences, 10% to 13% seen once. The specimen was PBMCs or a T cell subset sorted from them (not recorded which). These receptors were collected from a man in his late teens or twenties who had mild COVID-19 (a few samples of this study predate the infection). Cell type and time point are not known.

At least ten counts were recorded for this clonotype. The CDR3 is CASMAGGGGSPEQFF. The CDR3 nucleotides read TGCGCCAGTATGGCCGGGGGGGGCGGTTCCCCCGAGCAGTTCTTC. The genes are TRBV5-1 and TRBJ2-1, with 8 bases fitting TRBD2. The V and J ends lost 8 bases and 10 bases, in that order; junction bases with no gene match: 17. The CDR3 runs to 15 residues. Germline V gives CDR1 SGHRS, CDR2 YFSETQ.

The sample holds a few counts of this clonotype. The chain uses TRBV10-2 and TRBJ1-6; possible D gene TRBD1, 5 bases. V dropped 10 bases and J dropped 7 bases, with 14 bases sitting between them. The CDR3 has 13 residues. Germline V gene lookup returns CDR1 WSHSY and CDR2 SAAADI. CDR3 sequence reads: CANRQSPNSPLHF. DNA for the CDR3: TGCGCCAACAGACAGTCGCCCAATTCACCCCTCCACTTT.

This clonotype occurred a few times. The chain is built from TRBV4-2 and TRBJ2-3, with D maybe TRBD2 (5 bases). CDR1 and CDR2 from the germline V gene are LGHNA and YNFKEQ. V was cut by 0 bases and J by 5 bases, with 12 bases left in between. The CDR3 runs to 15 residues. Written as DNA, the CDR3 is TGTGCCAGCAGCCAAGATGAGGAGGTCCGAGATACGCAGTATTTT. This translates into CASSQDEEVRDTQYF.

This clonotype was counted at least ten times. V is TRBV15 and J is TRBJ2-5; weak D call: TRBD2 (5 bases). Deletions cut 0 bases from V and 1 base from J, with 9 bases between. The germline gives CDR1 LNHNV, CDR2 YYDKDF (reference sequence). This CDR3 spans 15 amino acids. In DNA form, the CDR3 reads TGTGCCACCAGCAGAGATGGTGGGAGCCAAGAGACCCAGTACTTC. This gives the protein CATSRDGGSQETQYF.

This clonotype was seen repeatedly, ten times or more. DNA of the CDR3: TGTGCCAGCAGCTTAAAGAGGGACAGGGGACGCACTGAAGCTTTCTTT. Translation: CASSLKRDRGRTEAFF. The chain combines TRBV7-8 with TRBJ1-1; 10 bases fit TRBD1. The ends lost 2 bases at V and 4 bases at J; junction bases unmatched: 7. CDR1 is SGHVS and CDR2 is FQNEAQ in the germline V gene. The CDR3 contains 16 residues. Looking up the rest from reference TRBV7-8 and TRBJ1-1 gives the full variable domain: GAGVSQSPRYKVAKRGQDVALRCDPISGHVSLFWYQQALGQGPEFLTYFQNEAQLDKSGLPSDRFFAERPEGSVSTLKIQRTQQEDSAVYLCASSLKRDRGRTEAFFGQGTRLTVV.

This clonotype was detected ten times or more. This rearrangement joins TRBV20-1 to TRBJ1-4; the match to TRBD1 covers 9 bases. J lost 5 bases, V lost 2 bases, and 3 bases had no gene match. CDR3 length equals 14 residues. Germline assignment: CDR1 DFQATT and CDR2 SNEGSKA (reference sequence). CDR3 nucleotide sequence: TGCAGTGCTAGACCCGGACAGGGGAATGAAAAACTGTTTTTT. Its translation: CSARPGQGNEKLFF.

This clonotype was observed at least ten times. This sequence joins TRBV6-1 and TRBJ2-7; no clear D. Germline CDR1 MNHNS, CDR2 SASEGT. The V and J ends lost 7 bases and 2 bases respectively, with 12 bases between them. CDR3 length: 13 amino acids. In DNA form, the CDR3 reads TGTGCCAGCAACAGCCCGGCCACCTACGAGCAGTACGTC. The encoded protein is CASNSPATYEQYV.

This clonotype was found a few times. The CDR3 reads CASSPVYRAGNTIYF. DNA for the CDR3: TGTGCCAGCTCACCCGTCTACAGGGCTGGAAACACCATATATTTT. The V gene is TRBV18, the J gene TRBJ1-3; maybe TRBD1 (6 bases). The germline gives CDR1 KGHSH, CDR2 LQKENI. The CDR3 totals 15 residues. Trimming removed 3 bases from V and 2 bases from J, with 11 bases in between.

DNA for the CDR3: TGTGCCAGCAGTGTAAACACTGAAGCTTTCTTT. This gives the protein CASSVNTEAFF. The genes are TRBV2 and TRBJ1-1; no firm D call. V was clipped by 4 bases and J by 2 bases, with 2 bases between them. This CDR3 spans 11 amino acids. Germline-derived CDR1 and CDR2 are SNHLY and FYNNEI. The full variable domain, with the rest looked up from reference TRBV2 and TRBJ1-1, is EPEVTQTPSHQVTQMGQEVILRCVPISNHLYFYWYRQILGQKVEFLVSFYNNEISEKSEIFDDQFSVERPDGSNFTLKIRSTKLEDSAMYFCASSVNTEAFFGQGTRLTVV.

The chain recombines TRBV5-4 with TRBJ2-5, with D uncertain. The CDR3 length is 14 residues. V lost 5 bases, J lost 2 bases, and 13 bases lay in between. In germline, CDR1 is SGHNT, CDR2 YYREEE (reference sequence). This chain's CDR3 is CASRDTTAQETQYF. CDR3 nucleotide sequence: TGTGCCAGCAGAGACACCACAGCACAAGAGACCCAGTACTTC.

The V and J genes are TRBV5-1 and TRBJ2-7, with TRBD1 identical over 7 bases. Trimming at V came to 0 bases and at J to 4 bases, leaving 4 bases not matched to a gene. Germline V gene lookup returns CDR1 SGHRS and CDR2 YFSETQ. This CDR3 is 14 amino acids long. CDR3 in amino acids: CASSLAGTDYEQYF. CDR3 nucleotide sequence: TGCGCCAGCAGCTTGGCGGGGACAGATTACGAGCAGTACTTC.

The CDR3 region is CASSELPTGGFTEAFF. In DNA form, the CDR3 reads TGTGCCAGCAGTGAACTTCCTACAGGGGGCTTCACTGAAGCTTTCTTT. The V call is TRBV2, the J call TRBJ1-1; 9 nucleotides line up with TRBD1. Germline V gene lookup returns CDR1 SNHLY and CDR2 FYNNEI. CDR3 length: 16 amino acids. The trim removed 2 bases at V and 4 bases at J, leaving 8 bases unmatched.

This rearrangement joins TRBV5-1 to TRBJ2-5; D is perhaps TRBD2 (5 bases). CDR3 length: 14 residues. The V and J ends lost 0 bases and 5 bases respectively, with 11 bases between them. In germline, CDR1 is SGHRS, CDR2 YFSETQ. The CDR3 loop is CASSLVAGVETQYF. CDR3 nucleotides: TGCGCCAGCAGCTTGGTTGCGGGCGTCGAGACCCAGTACTTC.

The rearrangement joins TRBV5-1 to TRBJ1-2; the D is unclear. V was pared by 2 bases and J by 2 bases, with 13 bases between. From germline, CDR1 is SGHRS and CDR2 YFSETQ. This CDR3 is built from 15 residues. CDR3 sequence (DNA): TGCGCCAGCAGCTTTAATTCACATTCCAACTATGGCTACACCTTC. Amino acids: CASSFNSHSNYGYTF.

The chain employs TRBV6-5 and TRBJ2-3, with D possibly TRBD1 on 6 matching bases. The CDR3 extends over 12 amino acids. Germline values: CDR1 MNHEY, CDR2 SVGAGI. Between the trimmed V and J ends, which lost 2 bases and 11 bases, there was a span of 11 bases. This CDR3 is CASSYLRGQQYF. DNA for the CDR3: TGTGCCAGCAGTTACCTGAGGGGACAGCAGTATTTT.

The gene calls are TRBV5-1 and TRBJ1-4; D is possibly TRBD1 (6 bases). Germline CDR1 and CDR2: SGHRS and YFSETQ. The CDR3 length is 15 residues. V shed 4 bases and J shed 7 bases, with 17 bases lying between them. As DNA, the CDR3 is TGCGCCAGCAGCATGCTACAGGGAAGCGGTGAAAAACTGTTTTTT. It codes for CASSMLQGSGEKLFF.

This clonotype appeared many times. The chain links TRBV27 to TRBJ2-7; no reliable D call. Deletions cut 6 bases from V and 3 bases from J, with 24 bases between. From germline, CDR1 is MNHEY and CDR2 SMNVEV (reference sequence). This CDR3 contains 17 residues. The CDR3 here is CASRRALSQAGSYEQYF. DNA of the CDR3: TGTGCCAGCAGACGGGCCTTAAGCCAGGCCGGTAGCTACGAGCAGTACTTC.

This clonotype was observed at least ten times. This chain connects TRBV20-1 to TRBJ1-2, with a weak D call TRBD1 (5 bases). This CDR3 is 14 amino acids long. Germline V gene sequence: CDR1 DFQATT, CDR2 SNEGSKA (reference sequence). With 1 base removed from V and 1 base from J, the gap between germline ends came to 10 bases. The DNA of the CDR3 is TGCAGTGCTAGAGGGGGCAGGCATAACTATGGCTACACCTTC. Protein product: CSARGGRHNYGYTF.